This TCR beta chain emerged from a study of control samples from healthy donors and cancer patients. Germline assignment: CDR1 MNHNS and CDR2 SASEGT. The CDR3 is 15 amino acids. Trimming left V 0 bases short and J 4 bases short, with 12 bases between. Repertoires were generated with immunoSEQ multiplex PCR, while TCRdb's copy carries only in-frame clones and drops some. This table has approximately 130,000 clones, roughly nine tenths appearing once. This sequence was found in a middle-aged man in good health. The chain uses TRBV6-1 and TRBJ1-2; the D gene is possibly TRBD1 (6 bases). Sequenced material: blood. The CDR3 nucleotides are TGTGCCAGCAGTGAAGCGGGCAGGGGAATCTATGGCTACACCTTC. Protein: CASSEAGRGIYGYTF.